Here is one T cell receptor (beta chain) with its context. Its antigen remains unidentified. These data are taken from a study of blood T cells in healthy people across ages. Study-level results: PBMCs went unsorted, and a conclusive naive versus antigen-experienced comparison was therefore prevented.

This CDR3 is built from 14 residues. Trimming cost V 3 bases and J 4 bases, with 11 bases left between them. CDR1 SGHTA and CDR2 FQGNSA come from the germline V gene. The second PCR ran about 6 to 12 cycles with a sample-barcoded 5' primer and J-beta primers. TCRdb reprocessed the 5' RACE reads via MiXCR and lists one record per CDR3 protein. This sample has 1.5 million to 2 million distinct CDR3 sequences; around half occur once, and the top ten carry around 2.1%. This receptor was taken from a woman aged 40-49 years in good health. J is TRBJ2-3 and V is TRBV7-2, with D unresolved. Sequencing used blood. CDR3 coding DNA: TGTGCCAGCAGCTTCGAGGCCACGGCAGATACGCAGTATTTT. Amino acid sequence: CASSFEATADTQYF.